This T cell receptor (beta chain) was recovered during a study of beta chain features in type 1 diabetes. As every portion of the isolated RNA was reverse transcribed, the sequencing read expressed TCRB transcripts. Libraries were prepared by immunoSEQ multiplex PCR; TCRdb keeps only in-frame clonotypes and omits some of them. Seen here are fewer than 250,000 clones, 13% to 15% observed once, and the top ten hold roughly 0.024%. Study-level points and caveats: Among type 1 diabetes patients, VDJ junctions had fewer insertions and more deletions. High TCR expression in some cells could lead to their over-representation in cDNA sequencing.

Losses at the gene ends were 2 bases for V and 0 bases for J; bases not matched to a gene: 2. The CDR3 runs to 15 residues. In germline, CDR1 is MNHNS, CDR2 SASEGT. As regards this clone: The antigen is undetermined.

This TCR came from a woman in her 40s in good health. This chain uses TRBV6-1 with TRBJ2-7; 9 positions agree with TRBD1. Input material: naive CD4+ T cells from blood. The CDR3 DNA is TGTGCCAGCAGTGAATCGGGACAGGGCTCCTACGAGCAGTACTTC. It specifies CASSESGQGSYEQYF.